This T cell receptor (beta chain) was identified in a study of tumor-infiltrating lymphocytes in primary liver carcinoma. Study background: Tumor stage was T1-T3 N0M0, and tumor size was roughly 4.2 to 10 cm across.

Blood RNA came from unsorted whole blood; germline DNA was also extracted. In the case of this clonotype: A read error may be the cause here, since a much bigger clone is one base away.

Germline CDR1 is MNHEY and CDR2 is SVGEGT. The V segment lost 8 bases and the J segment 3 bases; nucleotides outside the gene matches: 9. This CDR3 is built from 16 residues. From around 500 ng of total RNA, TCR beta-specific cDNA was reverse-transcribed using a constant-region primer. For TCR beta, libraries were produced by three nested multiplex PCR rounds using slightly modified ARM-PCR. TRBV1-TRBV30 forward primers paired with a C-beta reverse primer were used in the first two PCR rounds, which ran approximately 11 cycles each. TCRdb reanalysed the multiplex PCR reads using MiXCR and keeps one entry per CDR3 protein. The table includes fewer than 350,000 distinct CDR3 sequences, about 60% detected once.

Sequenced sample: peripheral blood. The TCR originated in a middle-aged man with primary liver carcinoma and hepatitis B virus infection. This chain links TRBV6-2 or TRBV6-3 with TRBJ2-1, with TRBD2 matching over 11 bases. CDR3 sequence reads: CASRFGTSGNYNEQFF. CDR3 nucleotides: TGTGCCAGCCGTTTTGGGACTAGCGGAAACTACAATGAGCAGTTCTTC.